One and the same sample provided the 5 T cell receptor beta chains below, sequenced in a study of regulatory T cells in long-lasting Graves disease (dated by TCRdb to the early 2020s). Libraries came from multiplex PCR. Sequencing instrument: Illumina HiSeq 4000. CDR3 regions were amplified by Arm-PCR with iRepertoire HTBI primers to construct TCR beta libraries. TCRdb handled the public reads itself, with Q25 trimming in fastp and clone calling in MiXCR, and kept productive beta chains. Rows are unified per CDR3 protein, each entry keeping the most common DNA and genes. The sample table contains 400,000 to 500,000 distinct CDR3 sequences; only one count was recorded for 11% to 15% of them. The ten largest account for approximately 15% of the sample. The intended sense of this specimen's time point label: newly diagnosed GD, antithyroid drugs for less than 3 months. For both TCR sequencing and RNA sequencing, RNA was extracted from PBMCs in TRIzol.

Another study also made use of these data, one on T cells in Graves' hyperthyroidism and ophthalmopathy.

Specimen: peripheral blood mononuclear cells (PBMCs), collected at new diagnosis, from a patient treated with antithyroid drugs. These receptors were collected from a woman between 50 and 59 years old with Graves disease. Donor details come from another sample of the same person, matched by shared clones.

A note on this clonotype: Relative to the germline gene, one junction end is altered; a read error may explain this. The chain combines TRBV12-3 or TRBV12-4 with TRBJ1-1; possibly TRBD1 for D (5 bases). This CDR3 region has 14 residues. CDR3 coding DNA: TGTGCCAGCACCTTAGGCCGGGGCTACACTGAAGCTCTCTTT. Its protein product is CASTLGRGYTEALF.

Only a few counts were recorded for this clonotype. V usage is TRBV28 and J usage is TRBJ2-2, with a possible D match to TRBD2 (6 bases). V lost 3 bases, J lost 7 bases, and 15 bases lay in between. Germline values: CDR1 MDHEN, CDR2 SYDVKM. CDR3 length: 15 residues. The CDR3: CASSFVLAGYGELFF. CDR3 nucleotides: TGTGCCAGCAGTTTTGTACTAGCCGGTTACGGGGAGCTGTTTTTT.

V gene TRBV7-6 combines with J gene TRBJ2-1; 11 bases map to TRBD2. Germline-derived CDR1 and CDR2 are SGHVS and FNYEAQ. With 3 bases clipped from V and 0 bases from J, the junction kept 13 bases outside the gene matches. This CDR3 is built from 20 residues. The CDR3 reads CASSFTPGLADPSSYNEQFF. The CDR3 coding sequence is TGTGCCAGCAGCTTTACGCCGGGACTAGCGGACCCTAGCTCCTACAATGAGCAGTTCTTC.

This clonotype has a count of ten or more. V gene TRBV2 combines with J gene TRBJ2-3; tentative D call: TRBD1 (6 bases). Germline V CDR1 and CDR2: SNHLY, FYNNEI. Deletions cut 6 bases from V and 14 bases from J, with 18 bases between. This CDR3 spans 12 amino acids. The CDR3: CASRPDRPRPYF. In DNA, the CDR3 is TGTGCCAGCAGGCCGGACAGACCACGGCCGTATTTT.

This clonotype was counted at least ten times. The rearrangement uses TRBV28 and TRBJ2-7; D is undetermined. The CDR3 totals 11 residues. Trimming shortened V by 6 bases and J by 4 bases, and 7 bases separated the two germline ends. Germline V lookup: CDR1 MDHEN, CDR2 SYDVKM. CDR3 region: CASRRQYEQYF. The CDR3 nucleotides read TGTGCCAGCAGAAGACAATACGAGCAGTACTTC.